This T cell receptor beta chain was captured by sequencing in a study of blood T cells in healthy people across ages. Study findings and constraints: Fewer expanded clones and more diversity marked long-lived versus aged donors.

V was clipped by 4 bases and J by 6 bases; unmatched bases: 3. The CDR3 totals 12 residues. CDR1 and CDR2 from the germline V gene are MDHEN and SYDVKM. Concerning this clonotype itself: Antigen unknown.

It was with a sample-barcoded 5' primer and a J-beta primer mix that a second PCR of roughly 7 to 11 cycles was run. From the 5' RACE reads, TCRdb called clonotypes with MiXCR, one entry per CDR3 protein. The repertoire has roughly 800,000 distinct CDR3 sequences, about a quarter of them found once; the top ten carry around 3%. This sample also belongs to another study, concerning T cells of mothers and their children. That study reports: Three healthy Caucasian mothers, along with their six children, were the donors. Over 9 million TCR beta CDR3 reads were obtained from each mother, and about 2.9 million from each child.

Sequenced: blood. J is TRBJ2-7 and V is TRBV28, with 7 bases aligning to TRBD2. The source is a boy between 5 and 17 years old in good health. The CDR3 coding sequence is TGTGCCAGCAGTTCTCTAGCGGCCGAGCAGTACTTC. Its protein is CASSSLAAEQYF. Using reference TRBV28 and TRBJ2-7 for the parts outside the CDR3, the full variable domain is DVKVTQSSRYLVKRTGEKVFLECVQDMDHENMFWYRQDPGLGLRLIYFSYDVKMKEKGDIPEGYSVSREKKERFSLILESASTNQTSMYLCASSSLAAEQYFGPGTRLTVT.